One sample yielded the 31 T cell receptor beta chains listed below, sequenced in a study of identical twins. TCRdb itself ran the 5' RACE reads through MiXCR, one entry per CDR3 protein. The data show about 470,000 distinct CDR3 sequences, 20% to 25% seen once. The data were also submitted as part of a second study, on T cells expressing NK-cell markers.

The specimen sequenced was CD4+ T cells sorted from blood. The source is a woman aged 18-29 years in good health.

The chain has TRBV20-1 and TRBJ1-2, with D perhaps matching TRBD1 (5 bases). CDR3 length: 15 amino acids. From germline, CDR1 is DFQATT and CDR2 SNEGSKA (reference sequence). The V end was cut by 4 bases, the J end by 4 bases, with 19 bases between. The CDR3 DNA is TGCAGTGCTACCGGCGGGGAGGGGTCGAGCTATGGCTACACCTTC. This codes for CSATGGEGSSYGYTF.

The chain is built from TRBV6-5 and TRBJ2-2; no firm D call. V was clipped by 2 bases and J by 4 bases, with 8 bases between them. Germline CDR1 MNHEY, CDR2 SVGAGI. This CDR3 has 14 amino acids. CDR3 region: CASSYGVSTGELFF. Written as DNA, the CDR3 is TGTGCCAGCAGTTACGGGGTTTCCACCGGGGAGCTGTTTTTT.

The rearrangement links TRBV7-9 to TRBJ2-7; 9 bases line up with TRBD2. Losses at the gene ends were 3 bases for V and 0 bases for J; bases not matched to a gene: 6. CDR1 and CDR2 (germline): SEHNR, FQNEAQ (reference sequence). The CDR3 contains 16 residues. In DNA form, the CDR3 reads TGTGCCAGCAGCTTTTACCCGGGACTAGCCTCCTACGAGCAGTACTTC. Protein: CASSFYPGLASYEQYF.

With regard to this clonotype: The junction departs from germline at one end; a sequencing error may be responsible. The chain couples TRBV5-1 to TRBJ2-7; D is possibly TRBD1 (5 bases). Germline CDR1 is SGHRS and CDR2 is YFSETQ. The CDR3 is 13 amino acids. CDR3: CASSLDGSGSTGF. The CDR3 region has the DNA TGCGCCAGCAGCTTGGACGGATCGGGCTCTACAGGCTTC.

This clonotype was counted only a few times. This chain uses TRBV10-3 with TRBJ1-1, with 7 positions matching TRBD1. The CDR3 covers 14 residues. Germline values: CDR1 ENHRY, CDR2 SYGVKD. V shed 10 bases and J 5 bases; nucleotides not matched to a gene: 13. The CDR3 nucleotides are TGTGCCACCGAACGACAGGGTGGGATGACTGAAGCTTTCTTT. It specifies CATERQGGMTEAFF.

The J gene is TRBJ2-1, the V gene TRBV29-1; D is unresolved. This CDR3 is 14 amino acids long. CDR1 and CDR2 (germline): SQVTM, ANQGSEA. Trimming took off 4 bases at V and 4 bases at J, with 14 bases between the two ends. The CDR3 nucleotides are TGCAGCGTTGGGGCGCCAGGCTCTTACAATGAGCAGTTCTTC. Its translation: CSVGAPGSYNEQFF.

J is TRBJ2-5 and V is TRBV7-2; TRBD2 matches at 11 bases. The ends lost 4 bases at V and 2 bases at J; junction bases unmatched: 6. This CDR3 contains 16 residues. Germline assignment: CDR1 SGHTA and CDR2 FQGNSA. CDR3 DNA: TGTGCCAGCAGCTCCCAAGTAGCGGGGGGGCAAGAGACCCAGTACTTC. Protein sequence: CASSSQVAGGQETQYF. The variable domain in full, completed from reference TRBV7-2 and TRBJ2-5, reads GAGVSQSPSNKVTEKGKDVELRCDPISGHTALYWYRQSLGQGLEFLIYFQGNSAPDKSGLPSDRFSAERTGGSVSTLTIQRTQQEDSAVYLCASSSQVAGGQETQYFGPGTRLLVL.

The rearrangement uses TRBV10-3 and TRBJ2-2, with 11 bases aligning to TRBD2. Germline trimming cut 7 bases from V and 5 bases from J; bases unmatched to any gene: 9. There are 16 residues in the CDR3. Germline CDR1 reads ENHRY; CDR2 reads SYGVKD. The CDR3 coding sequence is TGTGCCATCACGGGGGGGACTAGCGGTGAGACCGGGGAGCTGTTTTTT. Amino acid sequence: CAITGGTSGETGELFF.

The CDR3 sequence: CASSLDVVVEQYF. For the CDR3, the DNA is TGTGCCAGCAGCTTAGACGTGGTGGTCGAGCAGTACTTC. The J gene is TRBJ2-7, the V gene TRBV7-9; D call uncertain. Trimming pared 1 base from V and 6 bases from J, leaving 10 bases between. CDR3 length: 13 amino acids. Germline-derived CDR1 and CDR2 are SEHNR and FQNEAQ (reference sequence).

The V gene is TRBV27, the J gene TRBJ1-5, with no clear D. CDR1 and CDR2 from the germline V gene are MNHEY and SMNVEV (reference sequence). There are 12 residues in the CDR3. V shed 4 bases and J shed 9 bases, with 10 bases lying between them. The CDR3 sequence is CASSSPGGPQHF. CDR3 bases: TGTGCCAGCAGTTCCCCGGGTGGGCCCCAGCATTTT.

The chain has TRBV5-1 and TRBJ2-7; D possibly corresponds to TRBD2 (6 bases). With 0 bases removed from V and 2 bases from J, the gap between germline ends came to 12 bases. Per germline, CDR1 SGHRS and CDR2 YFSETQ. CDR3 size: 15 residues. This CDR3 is CASSLAPGETYEQYF. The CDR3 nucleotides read TGCGCCAGCAGCTTGGCCCCGGGGGAGACCTACGAGCAGTACTTC.

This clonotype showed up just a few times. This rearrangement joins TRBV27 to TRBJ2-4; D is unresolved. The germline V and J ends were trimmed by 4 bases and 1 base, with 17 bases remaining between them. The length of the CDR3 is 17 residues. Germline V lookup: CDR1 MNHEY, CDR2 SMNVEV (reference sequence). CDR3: CASSSLVYVGAKNIQYF. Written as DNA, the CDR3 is TGTGCCAGCAGTTCCCTCGTATACGTTGGGGCCAAAAACATTCAGTACTTC.

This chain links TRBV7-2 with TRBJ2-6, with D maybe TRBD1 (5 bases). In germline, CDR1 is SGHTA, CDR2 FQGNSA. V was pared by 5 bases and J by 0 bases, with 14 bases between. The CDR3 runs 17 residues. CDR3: CASSPFIRDSGANVLTF. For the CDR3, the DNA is TGTGCCAGCAGCCCATTTATCAGGGACTCTGGGGCCAACGTCCTGACTTTC.

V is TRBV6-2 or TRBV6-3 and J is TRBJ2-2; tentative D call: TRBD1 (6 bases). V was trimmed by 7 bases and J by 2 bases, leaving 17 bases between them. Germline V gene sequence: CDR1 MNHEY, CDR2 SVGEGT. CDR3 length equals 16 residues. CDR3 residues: CASKLPPGHNTGELFF. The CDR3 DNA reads TGTGCCAGCAAGTTGCCACCGGGACATAACACCGGGGAGCTGTTTTTT.

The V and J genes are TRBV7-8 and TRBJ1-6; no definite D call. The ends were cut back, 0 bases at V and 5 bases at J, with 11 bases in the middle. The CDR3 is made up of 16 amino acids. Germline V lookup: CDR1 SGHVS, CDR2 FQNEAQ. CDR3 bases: TGTGCCAGCAGCTTAGCGAGCGGACCTAATAATTCACCCCTCCACTTT. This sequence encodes CASSLASGPNNSPLHF.

The CDR3 DNA follows: TGTGCCAGCAGCTTAGTGGCGAGGATTGAAGCTTTCTTT. Amino acid sequence: CASSLVARIEAFF. The V call is TRBV7-9, the J call TRBJ1-1; unclear D gene. The CDR3 spans 13 residues. The V end lost 1 base, the J end lost 7 bases, and 10 bases lay between the germline ends. Germline CDR1 reads SEHNR; CDR2 reads FQNEAQ (reference sequence).

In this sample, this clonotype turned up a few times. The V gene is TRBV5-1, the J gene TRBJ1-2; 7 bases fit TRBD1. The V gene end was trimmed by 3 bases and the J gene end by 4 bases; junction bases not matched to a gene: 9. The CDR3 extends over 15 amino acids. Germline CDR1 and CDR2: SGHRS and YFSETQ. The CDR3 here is CASSSTGRKSYGYTF. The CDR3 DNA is TGCGCCAGCAGCTCGACAGGGAGAAAATCCTATGGCTACACCTTC. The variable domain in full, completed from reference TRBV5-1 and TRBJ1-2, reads KAGVTQTPRYLIKTRGQQVTLSCSPISGHRSVSWYQQTPGQGLQFLFEYFSETQRNKGNFPGRFSGRQFSNSRSEMNVSTLELGDSALYLCASSSTGRKSYGYTFGSGTRLTVV.

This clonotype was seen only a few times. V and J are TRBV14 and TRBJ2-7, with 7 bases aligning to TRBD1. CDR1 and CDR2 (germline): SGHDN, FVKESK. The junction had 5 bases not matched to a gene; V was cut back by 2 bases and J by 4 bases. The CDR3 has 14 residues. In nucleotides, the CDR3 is TGTGCCAGCAGCCAAAGACAGGGATCGTACGAGCAGTACTTC. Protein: CASSQRQGSYEQYF.

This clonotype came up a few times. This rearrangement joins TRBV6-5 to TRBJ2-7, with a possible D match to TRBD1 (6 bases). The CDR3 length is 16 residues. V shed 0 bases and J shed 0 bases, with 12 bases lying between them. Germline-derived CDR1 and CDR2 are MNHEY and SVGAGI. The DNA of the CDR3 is TGTGCCAGCAGTTACTCGATAGGGACAAACTCCTACGAGCAGTACTTC. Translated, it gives CASSYSIGTNSYEQYF.

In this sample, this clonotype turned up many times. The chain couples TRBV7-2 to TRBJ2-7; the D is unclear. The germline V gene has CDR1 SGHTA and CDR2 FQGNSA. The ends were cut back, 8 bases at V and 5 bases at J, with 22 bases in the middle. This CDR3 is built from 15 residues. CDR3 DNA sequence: TGTGCCAGCCAGTCGCTAACCTTCTCGTCGGACGAGCAGTACTTC. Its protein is CASQSLTFSSDEQYF.

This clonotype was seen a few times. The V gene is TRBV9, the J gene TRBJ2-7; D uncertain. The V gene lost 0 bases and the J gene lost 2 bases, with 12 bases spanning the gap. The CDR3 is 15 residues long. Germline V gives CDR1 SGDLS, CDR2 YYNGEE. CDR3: CASSVDGSRAYEQYF. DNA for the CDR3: TGTGCCAGCAGCGTAGATGGTAGCAGAGCCTACGAGCAGTACTTC.

The CDR3 is CASSYGAGQVYNEQFF. Here the CDR3 DNA reads TGTGCCAGCAGTTACGGGGCGGGACAGGTCTACAATGAGCAGTTCTTC. The chain carries TRBV6-5 and TRBJ2-1; TRBD1 aligns across 8 bases. The CDR3 has 16 amino acids. Germline CDR1 reads MNHEY; CDR2 reads SVGAGI. With V trimmed by 2 bases and J by 3 bases, 6 bases remained unmatched.

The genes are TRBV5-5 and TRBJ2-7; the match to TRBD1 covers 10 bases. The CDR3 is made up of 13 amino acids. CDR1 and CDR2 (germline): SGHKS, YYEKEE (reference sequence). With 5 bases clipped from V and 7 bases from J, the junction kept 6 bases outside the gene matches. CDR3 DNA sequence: TGTGCCAGCAGGGGACAGGGGTTTGGGGAGCAGTACTTC. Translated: CASRGQGFGEQYF.

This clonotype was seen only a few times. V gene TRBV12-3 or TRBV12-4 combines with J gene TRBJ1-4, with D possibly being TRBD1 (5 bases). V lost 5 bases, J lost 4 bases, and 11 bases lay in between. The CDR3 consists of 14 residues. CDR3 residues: CASSLRQLNEKLFF. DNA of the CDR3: TGTGCCAGCAGTCTTAGACAGCTTAATGAAAAACTGTTTTTT.

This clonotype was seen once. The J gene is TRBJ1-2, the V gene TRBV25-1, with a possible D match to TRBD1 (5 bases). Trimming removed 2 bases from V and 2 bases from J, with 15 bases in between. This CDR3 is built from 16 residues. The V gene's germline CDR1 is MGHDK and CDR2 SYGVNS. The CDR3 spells CASSEIGRAGNYGYTF. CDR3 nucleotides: TGTGCCAGCAGTGAAATCGGGAGGGCAGGGAACTATGGCTACACCTTC.

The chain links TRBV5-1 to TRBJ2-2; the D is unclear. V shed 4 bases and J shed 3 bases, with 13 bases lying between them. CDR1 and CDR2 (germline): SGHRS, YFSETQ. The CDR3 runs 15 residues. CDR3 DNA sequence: TGCGCCAGCAGCCGAGATTTGGGGTACACCGGGGAGCTGTTTTTT. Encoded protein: CASSRDLGYTGELFF.

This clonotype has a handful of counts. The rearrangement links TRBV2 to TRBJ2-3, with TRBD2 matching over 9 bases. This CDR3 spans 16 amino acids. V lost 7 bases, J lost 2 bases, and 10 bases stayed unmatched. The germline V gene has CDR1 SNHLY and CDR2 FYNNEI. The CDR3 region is CASTTSGGSFTDTQYF. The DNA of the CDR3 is TGTGCCAGCACCACCAGCGGGGGGTCTTTCACAGATACGCAGTATTTT.

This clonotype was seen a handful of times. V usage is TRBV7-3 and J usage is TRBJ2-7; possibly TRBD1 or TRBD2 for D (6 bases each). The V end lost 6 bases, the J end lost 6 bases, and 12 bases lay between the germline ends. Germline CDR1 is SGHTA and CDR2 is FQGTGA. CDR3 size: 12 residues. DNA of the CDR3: TGTGCCAGCAGACAGGGAGCGGGCGAGCAGTACTTC. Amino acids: CASRQGAGEQYF. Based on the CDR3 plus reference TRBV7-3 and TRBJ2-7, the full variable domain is GAGVSQTPSNKVTEKGKYVELRCDPISGHTALYWYRQSLGQGPEFLIYFQGTGAADDSGLPNDRFFAVRPEGSVSTLKIQRTERGDSAVYLCASRQGAGEQYFGPGTRLTVT.

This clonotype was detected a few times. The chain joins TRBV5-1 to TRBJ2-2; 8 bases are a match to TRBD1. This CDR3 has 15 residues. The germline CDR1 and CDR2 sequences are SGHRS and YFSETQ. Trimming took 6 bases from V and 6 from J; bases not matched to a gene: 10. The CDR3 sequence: CASNRGNPSAGELFF. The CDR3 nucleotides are TGCGCCAGCAACAGGGGGAATCCATCCGCCGGGGAGCTGTTTTTT.

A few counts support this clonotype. The chain's CDR3 is CASSASHYNSPLHF. The CDR3 nucleotides read TGTGCCAGCAGCGCGAGTCACTATAATTCACCCCTCCACTTT. V usage is TRBV28 and J usage is TRBJ1-6; unclear D gene. The V end lost 6 bases, the J end lost 3 bases, and 9 bases lay between the germline ends. Per germline, CDR1 MDHEN and CDR2 SYDVKM. The length of the CDR3 is 14 residues.

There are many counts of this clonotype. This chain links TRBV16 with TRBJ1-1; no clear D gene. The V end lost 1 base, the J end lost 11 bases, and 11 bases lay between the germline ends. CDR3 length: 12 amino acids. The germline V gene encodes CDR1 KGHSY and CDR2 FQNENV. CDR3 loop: CASSQYDLRAFF. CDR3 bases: TGTGCCAGCAGCCAATACGACCTCAGGGCTTTCTTT.